This TCR beta chain was obtained from a study of T and B cells in COVID-19 patients. Across the study: Peripheral blood came from COVID-19 patients with active infection or after recovery.

TRB was amplified from around 250-460 ng of blood genomic DNA. This CDR3 contains 17 residues. The ends lost 7 bases at V and 7 bases at J; junction bases unmatched: 20. TRB rearrangements were amplified by multiplex PCR with BIOMED2 TRB-A/B primers. TCRdb recomputed calls from the multiplex PCR reads with MiXCR, one row per CDR3 protein. The profile shows approximately 15,000 distinct CDR3 sequences, 29% of them singletons. The clonotype originates from a human donor who had recovered from COVID-19. The chain uses TRBV12-3 or TRBV12-4 and TRBJ1-2; 8 nucleotides align to TRBD1. The sample consisted of blood. For the CDR3, the DNA is TGTGCCAGCACCCTCCAGGGGGCAGGCCGGGTTTCGACTGGCTACACCTTC. This translates into CASTLQGAGRVSTGYTF.